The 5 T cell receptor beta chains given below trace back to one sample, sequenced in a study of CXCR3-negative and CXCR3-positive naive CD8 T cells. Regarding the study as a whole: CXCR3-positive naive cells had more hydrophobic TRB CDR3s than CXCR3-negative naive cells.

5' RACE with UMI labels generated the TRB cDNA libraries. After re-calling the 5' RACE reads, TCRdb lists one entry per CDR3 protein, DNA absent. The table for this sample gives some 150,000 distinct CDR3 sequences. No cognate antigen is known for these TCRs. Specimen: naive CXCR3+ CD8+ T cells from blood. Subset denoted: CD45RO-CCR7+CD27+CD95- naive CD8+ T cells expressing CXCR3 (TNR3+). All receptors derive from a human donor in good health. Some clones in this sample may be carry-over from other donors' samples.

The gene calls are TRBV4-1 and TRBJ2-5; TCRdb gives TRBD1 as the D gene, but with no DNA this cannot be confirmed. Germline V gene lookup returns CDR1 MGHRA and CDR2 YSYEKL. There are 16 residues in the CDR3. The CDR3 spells CASSQDPRGAQETQYF.

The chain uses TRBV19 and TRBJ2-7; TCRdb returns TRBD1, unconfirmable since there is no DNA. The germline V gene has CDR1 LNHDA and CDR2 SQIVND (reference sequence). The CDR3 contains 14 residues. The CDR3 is CASSIPGGEYEQYF.

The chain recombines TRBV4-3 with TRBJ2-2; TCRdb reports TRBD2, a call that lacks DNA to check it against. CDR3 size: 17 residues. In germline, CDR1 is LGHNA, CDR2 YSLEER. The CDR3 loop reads CASSQDGLVWATGELFF.

The CDR3 loop is CASSYSGNYEQYF. The chain joins TRBV6-6 to TRBJ2-7. The CDR3 runs 13 residues. CDR1 is MNHNY and CDR2 is SVGAGI in the germline V gene (reference sequence).

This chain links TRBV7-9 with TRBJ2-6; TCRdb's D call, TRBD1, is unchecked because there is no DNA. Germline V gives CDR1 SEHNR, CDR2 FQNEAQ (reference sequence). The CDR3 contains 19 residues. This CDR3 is CASSPVGADSYSGANVLTF.